This TCR beta chain was identified in a study of cytomegalovirus exposure and HLA in healthy donors. In germline, CDR1 is GTSNPN, CDR2 SVGIG (reference sequence). V was pared by 7 bases and J by 3 bases, with 6 bases of the junction left unmatched. CDR3 length equals 12 residues. It was with 60 Vbeta and 13 Jbeta primers that the PCR ran. Method: immunoSEQ multiplex PCR; TCRdb's copy keeps in-frame clones and lacks some. The repertoire holds over 150,000 clones, less than 85% seen once, with approximately 1.5% in the top ten. Source material: PBMCs. J is TRBJ2-7 and V is TRBV30, with TRBD1 matching over 7 bases. This TCR came from a girl aged 5-17 years in good health and CMV-seropositive. CDR3 nucleotides: TGTGCCTACACCGGGACAGACTACGAGCAGTACTTC. As protein: CAYTGTDYEQYF.